These 18 T cell receptor beta chains share one sample of origin, sequenced in a study of beta chain features in type 1 diabetes. The study's findings and limits: Moderately but significantly shorter TCRB CDR3s were found in Type 1 diabetes patients in all four CD4+ subsets.

The antigens of these receptors remain unknown. Reverse transcription of all isolated RNA meant that expressed TCRB transcripts were sequenced. TCRdb's table, derived via immunoSEQ multiplex PCR, lists solely in-frame clones and lacks some. The table records about 160,000 clones, around 9.7% of them present only once. Sequenced sample: central memory CD4+ T cells from blood. The source is a woman in her 30s with type 1 diabetes.

This chain links TRBV11-1 with TRBJ2-1; TRBD2 might be the D (6 bases). This CDR3 comprises 15 residues. V was shortened by 1 base and J by 5 bases, with 12 bases between the two germline ends. Germline V gene sequence: CDR1 SGHAT, CDR2 FQDESV (reference sequence). CDR3 coding DNA: TGTGCCAGCAGCTTAGTTAGCGGAAACAACAATGAGCAGTTCTTC. Protein sequence: CASSLVSGNNNEQFF. Supplemented by reference TRBV11-1 and TRBJ2-1, the full variable domain reads EAEVAQSPRYKITEKSQAVAFWCDPISGHATLYWYRQILGQGPELLVQFQDESVVDDSQLPKDRFSAERLKGVDSTLKIQPAELGDSAMYLCASSLVSGNNNEQFFGPGTRLTVL.

The CDR3 DNA reads as TGTGCCAGCAGCCGTAACATGCCCTGGCAGGGGGCAGAGACCCAGTACTTC. Protein product: CASSRNMPWQGAETQYF. The V and J genes are TRBV27 and TRBJ2-5; TRBD1 aligns across 8 bases. CDR1 and CDR2 (germline): MNHEY, SMNVEV (reference sequence). The V gene end was trimmed by 6 bases and the J gene end by 4 bases; junction bases not matched to a gene: 16. The CDR3 runs 17 residues.

The rearrangement uses TRBV7-3 and TRBJ2-5; D gene unclear. Per germline, CDR1 SGHTA and CDR2 FQGTGA. The CDR3 totals 12 residues. V gave up 0 bases and J gave up 4 bases, with 3 bases separating them. The CDR3 nucleotides are TGTGCCAGCAGCTTAACGCGAGAGACCCAGTACTTC. Its protein is CASSLTRETQYF.

The rearrangement uses TRBV4-1 and TRBJ1-2; TRBD1 is a possible D gene (5 bases). This CDR3 is built from 13 residues. CDR1 MGHRA and CDR2 YSYEKL come from the germline V gene. Trimming pared 1 base from V and 6 bases from J, leaving 9 bases between. CDR3 region: CASSQAQGDGYTF. In DNA form, the CDR3 reads TGCGCCAGCAGCCAAGCGCAAGGGGATGGCTACACCTTC.

This rearrangement joins TRBV29-1 to TRBJ1-5, with TRBD1 as a possible D gene (5 bases). The V gene lost 4 bases and the J gene lost 4 bases, with 11 bases spanning the gap. The V gene's germline CDR1 is SQVTM and CDR2 ANQGSEA. This CDR3 contains 13 residues. The CDR3 region is CSVGMTDNQPQHF. The DNA for the CDR3 is TGCAGCGTTGGGATGACAGATAATCAGCCCCAGCATTTT. The full variable domain, rest sourced from reference TRBV29-1 and TRBJ1-5, is SAVISQKPSRDICQRGTSLTIQCQVDSQVTMMFWYRQQPGQSLTLIATANQGSEATYESGFVIDKFPISRPNLTFSTLTVSNMSPEDSSIYLCSVGMTDNQPQHFGDGTRLSIL.

This clone turned up a few times. J is TRBJ1-2 and V is TRBV15; 7 bases agree with TRBD1. The trim removed 5 bases at V and 8 bases at J, leaving 11 bases unmatched. The germline gives CDR1 LNHNV, CDR2 YYDKDF (reference sequence). There are 14 residues in the CDR3. For the CDR3, the DNA is TGTGCCACCAGCGGACAGACAGGGCTAGGAGGCTACACCTTC. This encodes CATSGQTGLGGYTF. Full variable domain (missing parts from reference TRBV15 and TRBJ1-2): DAMVIQNPRYQVTQFGKPVTLSCSQTLNHNVMYWYQQKSSQAPKLLFHYYDKDFNNEADTPDNFQSRRPNTSFCFLDIRSPGLGDTAMYLCATSGQTGLGGYTFGSGTRLTVV.

The sample holds a few counts of this clone. The V call is TRBV7-9, the J call TRBJ2-7, with 14 bases aligning to TRBD2. Germline assignment: CDR1 SEHNR and CDR2 FQNEAQ (reference sequence). V shed 5 bases, J shed 3 bases, and the junction held 6 bases outside the gene matches. The CDR3 length is 16 residues. CDR3 residues: CASSLGLAGGIYEQYF. The CDR3 coding sequence is TGTGCCAGCAGCCTAGGACTAGCGGGAGGAATCTACGAGCAGTACTTC. Complete variable domain (other parts from reference TRBV7-9 and TRBJ2-7): DTGVSQNPRHKITKRGQNVTFRCDPISEHNRLYWYRQTLGQGPEFLTYFQNEAQLEKSRLLSDRFSAERPKGSFSTLEIQRTEQGDSAMYLCASSLGLAGGIYEQYFGPGTRLTVT.

This chain uses TRBV7-2 with TRBJ1-1; D unclear. Germline loops: CDR1 SGHTA, CDR2 FQGNSA. V shed 2 bases and J shed 3 bases, with 4 bases lying between them. The CDR3 is 12 residues long. CDR3 protein: CASSLHDTEAFF. The CDR3 region has the DNA TGTGCCAGCAGCTTACATGACACTGAAGCTTTCTTT.

This clone was counted only a few times. The chain links TRBV18 to TRBJ2-7, with TRBD2 matching 8 bases. Germline CDR1 and CDR2: KGHSH and LQKENI. Losses at the gene ends were 2 bases for V and 2 bases for J; bases not matched to a gene: 5. This CDR3 region has 15 residues. CDR3 sequence (DNA): TGTGCCAGCTCACCAGCCGGCGGGAGGACCTACGAGCAGTACTTC. Residues: CASSPAGGRTYEQYF.

J is TRBJ2-4 and V is TRBV25-1, with D tentatively TRBD1 (6 bases). The V gene lost 3 bases and the J gene lost 0 bases, with 9 bases spanning the gap. Germline values: CDR1 MGHDK, CDR2 SYGVNS. The CDR3 runs 15 residues. DNA of the CDR3: TGTGCCAGCAGTGAGGGCAGGGGAGCCAAAAACATTCAGTACTTC. This codes for CASSEGRGAKNIQYF.

This clone turned up a few times. The chain recombines TRBV2 with TRBJ2-1; 11 bases map to TRBD2. V shed 6 bases and J 6 bases; nucleotides not matched to a gene: 4. Germline values: CDR1 SNHLY, CDR2 FYNNEI. The length of the CDR3 is 14 residues. The CDR3 region has the DNA TGTGCCAGCAGCAGGACTAGCGGGTTCAATGAGCAGTTCTTC. It translates to CASSRTSGFNEQFF.

The chain joins TRBV5-1 to TRBJ1-2, with 8 bases lining up with TRBD1. Germline assignment: CDR1 SGHRS and CDR2 YFSETQ. Losses at the gene ends were 4 bases for V and 4 bases for J; bases not matched to a gene: 6. The CDR3 has 14 residues. Written as DNA, the CDR3 is TGCGCCAGCAGCACGTCGGACAGGGTCTATGGCTACACCTTC. Translating gives CASSTSDRVYGYTF.

The chain employs TRBV19 and TRBJ2-7; 11 bases are shared with TRBD2. This CDR3 comprises 16 residues. V trimming: 5 bases; J trimming: 4 bases; junction bases outside the gene matches: 10. Germline V CDR1 and CDR2: LNHDA, SQIVND (reference sequence). The CDR3 sequence: CASSGVLGLAEYEQYF. For the CDR3, the DNA is TGTGCCAGTAGTGGAGTGTTGGGACTAGCGGAATACGAGCAGTACTTC.

This clone was detected only a few times. The chain uses TRBV30 and TRBJ2-7; D remains unclear. Trimming removed 0 bases from V and 13 bases from J, with 19 bases in between. The CDR3 has 13 residues. Germline-derived CDR1 and CDR2 are GTSNPN and SVGIG (reference sequence). The CDR3 region is CAWSVSAAKLSYF. The CDR3 DNA reads as TGTGCCTGGAGTGTATCTGCCGCGAAGCTGTCCTACTTC.

In this sample, this clone turned up a few times. The CDR3 reads CASSLGDATNTEAFF. CDR3 nucleotide sequence: TGCGCCAGCAGCTTGGGAGACGCGACTAACACTGAAGCTTTCTTT. The V call is TRBV5-1, the J call TRBJ1-1; D uncertain. The CDR3 is 15 amino acids. Trimming left V 0 bases short and J 2 bases short, with 11 bases between. CDR1 and CDR2 (germline): SGHRS, YFSETQ.

This clone was seen many times. The chain is built from TRBV28 and TRBJ1-5; TRBD1 is a possible D gene (5 bases). Germline assignment: CDR1 MDHEN and CDR2 SYDVKM. The CDR3 has 14 amino acids. Trimming removed 5 bases from V and 4 bases from J, with 12 bases in between. The CDR3, as DNA: TGTGCCAGCAGTAAACAGGTAGGGAATCAGCCCCAGCATTTT. Amino acids: CASSKQVGNQPQHF. Together with reference TRBV28 and TRBJ1-5, the CDR3 gives the full variable domain: DVKVTQSSRYLVKRTGEKVFLECVQDMDHENMFWYRQDPGLGLRLIYFSYDVKMKEKGDIPEGYSVSREKKERFSLILESASTNQTSMYLCASSKQVGNQPQHFGDGTRLSIL.

This clone turned up a few times. This chain uses TRBV27 with TRBJ2-7; TRBD2 agrees at 13 bases. The CDR3 has 14 amino acids. In germline, CDR1 is MNHEY, CDR2 SMNVEV (reference sequence). V shed 6 bases and J 6 bases; nucleotides not matched to a gene: 5. CDR3 in amino acids: CASRPGTSGTEQYF. CDR3 coding DNA: TGTGCCAGCAGACCCGGGACTAGCGGGACCGAGCAGTACTTC.

Ten or more counts support this clone. This rearrangement joins TRBV6-4 to TRBJ2-3, with D possibly TRBD2 on 6 matching bases. The CDR3 contains 13 residues. Germline V gives CDR1 MRHNA, CDR2 SNTAGT. V was shortened by 8 bases and J by 6 bases, with 15 bases between the two germline ends. The CDR3 here is CASAGGFSDTQYF. CDR3 nucleotides: TGTGCCAGCGCCGGAGGGTTCTCGGATACGCAGTATTTT.